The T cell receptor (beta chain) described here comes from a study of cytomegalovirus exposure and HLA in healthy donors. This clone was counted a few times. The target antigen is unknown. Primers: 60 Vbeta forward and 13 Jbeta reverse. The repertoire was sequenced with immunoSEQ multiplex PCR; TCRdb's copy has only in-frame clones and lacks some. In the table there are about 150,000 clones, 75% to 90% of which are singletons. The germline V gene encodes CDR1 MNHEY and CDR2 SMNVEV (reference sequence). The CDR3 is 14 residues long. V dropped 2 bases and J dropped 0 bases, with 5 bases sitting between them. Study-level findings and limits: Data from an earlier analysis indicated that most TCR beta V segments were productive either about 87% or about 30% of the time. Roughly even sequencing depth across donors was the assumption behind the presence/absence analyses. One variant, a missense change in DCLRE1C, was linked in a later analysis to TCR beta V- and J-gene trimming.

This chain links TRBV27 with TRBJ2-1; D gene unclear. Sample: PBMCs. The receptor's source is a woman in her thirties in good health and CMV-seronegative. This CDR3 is CASSLANSYNEQFF. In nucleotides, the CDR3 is TGTGCCAGCAGTTTAGCGAACTCCTACAATGAGCAGTTCTTC.